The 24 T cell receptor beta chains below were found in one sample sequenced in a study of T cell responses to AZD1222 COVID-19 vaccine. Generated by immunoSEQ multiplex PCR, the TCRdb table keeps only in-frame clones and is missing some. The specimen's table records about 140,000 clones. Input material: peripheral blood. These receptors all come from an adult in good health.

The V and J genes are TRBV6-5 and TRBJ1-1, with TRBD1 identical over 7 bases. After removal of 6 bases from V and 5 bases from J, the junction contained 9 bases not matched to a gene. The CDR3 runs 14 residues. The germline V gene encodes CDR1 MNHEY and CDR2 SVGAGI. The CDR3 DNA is TGTGCCAGCAGAGGGCAGGGGGTTTTTACTGAAGCTTTCTTT. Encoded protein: CASRGQGVFTEAFF.

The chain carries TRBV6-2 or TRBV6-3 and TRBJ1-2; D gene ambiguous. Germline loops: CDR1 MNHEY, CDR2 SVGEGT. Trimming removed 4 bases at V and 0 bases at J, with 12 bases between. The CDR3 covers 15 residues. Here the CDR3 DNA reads TGTGCCAGCAGTTCCTCAGGAACCGCTAACTATGGCTACACCTTC. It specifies CASSSSGTANYGYTF.

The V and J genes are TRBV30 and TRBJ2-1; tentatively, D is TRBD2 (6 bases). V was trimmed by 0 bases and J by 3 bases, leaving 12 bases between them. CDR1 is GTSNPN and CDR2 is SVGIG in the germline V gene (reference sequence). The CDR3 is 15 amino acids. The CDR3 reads CAWSVGGAVYNEQFF. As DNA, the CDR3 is TGTGCCTGGAGTGTAGGAGGGGCCGTCTACAATGAGCAGTTCTTC.

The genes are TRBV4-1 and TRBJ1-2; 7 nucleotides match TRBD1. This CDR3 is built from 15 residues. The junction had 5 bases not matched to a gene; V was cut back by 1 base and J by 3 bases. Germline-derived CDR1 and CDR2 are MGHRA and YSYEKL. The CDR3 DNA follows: TGCGCCAGCAGCCAAGCGATAACAGGGGACTATGGCTACACCTTC. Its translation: CASSQAITGDYGYTF.

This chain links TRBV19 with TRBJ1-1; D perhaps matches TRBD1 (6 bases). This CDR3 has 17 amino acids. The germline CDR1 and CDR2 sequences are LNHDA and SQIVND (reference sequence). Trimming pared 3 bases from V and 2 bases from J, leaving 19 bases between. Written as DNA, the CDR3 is TGTGCCAGTAGTATTGGGCGGGGGCTTGCACCAAACACTGAAGCTTTCTTT. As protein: CASSIGRGLAPNTEAFF.

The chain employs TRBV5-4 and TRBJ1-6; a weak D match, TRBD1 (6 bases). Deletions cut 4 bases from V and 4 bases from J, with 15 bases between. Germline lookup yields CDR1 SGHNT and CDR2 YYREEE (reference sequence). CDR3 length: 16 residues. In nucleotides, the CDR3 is TGTGCCAGCAGCATCGACAGGAGTTCGTATAATTCACCCCTCCACTTT. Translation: CASSIDRSSYNSPLHF.

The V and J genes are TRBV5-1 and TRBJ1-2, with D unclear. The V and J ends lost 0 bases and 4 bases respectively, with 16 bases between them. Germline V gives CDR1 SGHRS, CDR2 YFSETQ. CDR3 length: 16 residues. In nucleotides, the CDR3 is TGCGCCAGCAGCTTGGCCATTTGGCAGTCGGGCTATGGCTACACCTTC. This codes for CASSLAIWQSGYGYTF.

CDR3 nucleotide sequence: TGTGCCAGCAGCCCTAGCGGGGGGGACGCAGATACGCAGTATTTT. Translating it yields CASSPSGGDADTQYF. The rearrangement links TRBV7-3 to TRBJ2-3, with 12 bases lining up with TRBD2. The ends lost 5 bases at V and 4 bases at J; junction bases unmatched: 4. The CDR3 contains 15 residues. Germline V gene sequence: CDR1 SGHTA, CDR2 FQGTGA.

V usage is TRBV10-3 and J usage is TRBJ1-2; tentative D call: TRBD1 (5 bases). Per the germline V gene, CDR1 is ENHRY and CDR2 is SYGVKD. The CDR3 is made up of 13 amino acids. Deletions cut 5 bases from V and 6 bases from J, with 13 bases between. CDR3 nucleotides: TGTGCCATCAGTCCTAACCCGGGGGATGGCTACACCTTC. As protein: CAISPNPGDGYTF.

The CDR3 coding sequence is TGTGCCAGCAGTGAAGCGTGGGGTTTCCGACAGGATAGCTCCTACGAGCAGTACTTC. Residues: CASSEAWGFRQDSSYEQYF. The chain employs TRBV2 and TRBJ2-7; tentatively, D is TRBD1 (6 bases). V lost 0 bases, J lost 0 bases, and 21 bases lay in between. CDR3 length equals 19 residues. CDR1 is SNHLY, CDR2 FYNNEI, per germline.

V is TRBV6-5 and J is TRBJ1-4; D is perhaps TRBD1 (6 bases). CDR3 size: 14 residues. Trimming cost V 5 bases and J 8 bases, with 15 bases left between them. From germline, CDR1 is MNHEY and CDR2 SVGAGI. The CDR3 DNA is TGTGCCAGCAGTCAACAGGGAAAGCGAGAAAAACTGTTTTTT. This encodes CASSQQGKREKLFF.

The CDR3 loop reads CASRSRGSSTDTQYF. Here the CDR3 DNA reads TGTGCCAGCAGGTCCAGGGGCTCTAGCACAGATACGCAGTATTTT. V is TRBV27 and J is TRBJ2-3, with D maybe TRBD1 (6 bases). Germline values: CDR1 MNHEY, CDR2 SMNVEV (reference sequence). V was trimmed by 6 bases and J by 0 bases, leaving 13 bases between them. The CDR3 runs 15 residues.

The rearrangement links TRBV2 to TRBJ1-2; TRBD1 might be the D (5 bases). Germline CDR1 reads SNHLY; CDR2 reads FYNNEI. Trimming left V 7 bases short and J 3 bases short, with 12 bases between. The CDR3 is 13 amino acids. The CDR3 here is CASIAGGDYGYTF. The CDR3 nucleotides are TGTGCCAGCATCGCCGGGGGAGACTATGGCTACACCTTC.

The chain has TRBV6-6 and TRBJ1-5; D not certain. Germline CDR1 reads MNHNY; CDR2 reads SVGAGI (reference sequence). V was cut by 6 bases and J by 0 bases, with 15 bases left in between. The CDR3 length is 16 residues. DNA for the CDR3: TGTGCCAGCAGACGTGGACCGCTGTATAGCAATCAGCCCCAGCATTTT. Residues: CASRRGPLYSNQPQHF.

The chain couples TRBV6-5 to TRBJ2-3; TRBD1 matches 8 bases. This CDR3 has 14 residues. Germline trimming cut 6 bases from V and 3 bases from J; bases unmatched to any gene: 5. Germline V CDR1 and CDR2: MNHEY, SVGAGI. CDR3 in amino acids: CASSDGQGTDTQYF. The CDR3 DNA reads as TGTGCCAGCAGCGATGGACAGGGAACAGATACGCAGTATTTT.

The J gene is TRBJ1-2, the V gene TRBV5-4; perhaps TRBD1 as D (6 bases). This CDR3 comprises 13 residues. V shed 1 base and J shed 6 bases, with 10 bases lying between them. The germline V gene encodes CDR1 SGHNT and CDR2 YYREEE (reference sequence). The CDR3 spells CASSLRQENGYTF. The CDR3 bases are TGTGCCAGCAGCTTGCGACAGGAGAATGGCTACACCTTC.

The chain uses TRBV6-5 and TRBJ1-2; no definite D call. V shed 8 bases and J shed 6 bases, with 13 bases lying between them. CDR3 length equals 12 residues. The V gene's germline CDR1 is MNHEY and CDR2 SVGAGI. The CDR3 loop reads CASRGPGHGYTF. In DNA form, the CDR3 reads TGTGCCAGCCGGGGTCCGGGTCATGGCTACACCTTC.

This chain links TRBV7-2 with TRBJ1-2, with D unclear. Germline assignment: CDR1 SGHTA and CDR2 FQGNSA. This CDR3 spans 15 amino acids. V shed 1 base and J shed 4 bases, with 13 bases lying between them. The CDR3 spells CASSLVNGETYGYTF. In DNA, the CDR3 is TGTGCCAGCAGCTTAGTGAATGGGGAGACCTATGGCTACACCTTC. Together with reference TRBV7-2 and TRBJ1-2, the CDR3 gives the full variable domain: GAGVSQSPSNKVTEKGKDVELRCDPISGHTALYWYRQSLGQGLEFLIYFQGNSAPDKSGLPSDRFSAERTGGSVSTLTIQRTQQEDSAVYLCASSLVNGETYGYTFGSGTRLTVV.

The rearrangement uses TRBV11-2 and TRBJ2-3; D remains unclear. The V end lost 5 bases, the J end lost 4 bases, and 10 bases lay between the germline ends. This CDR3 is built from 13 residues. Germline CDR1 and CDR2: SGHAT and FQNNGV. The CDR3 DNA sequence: TGTGCCAGCAGCCTGGGGTTGGCAGATACGCAGTATTTT. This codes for CASSLGLADTQYF.

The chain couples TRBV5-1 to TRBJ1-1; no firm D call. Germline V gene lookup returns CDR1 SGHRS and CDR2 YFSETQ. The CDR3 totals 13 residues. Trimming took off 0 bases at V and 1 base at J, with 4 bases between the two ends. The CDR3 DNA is TGCGCCAGCAGCTTGGAGGCGAACACTGAAGCTTTCTTT. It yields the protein CASSLEANTEAFF.

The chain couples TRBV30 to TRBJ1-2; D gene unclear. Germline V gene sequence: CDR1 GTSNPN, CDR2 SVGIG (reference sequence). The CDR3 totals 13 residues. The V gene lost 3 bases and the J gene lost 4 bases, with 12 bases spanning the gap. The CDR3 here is CAWSATSPYGYTF. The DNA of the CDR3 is TGTGCCTGGAGCGCGACATCCCCCTATGGCTACACCTTC.

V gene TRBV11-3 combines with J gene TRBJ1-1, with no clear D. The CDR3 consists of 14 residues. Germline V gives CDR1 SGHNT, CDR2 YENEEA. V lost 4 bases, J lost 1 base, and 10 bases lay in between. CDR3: CASSSDGPNTEAFF. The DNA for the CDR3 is TGTGCCAGCAGCTCGGACGGGCCGAACACTGAAGCTTTCTTT. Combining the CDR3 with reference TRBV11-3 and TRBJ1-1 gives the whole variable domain EAGVVQSPRYKIIEKKQPVAFWCNPISGHNTLYWYLQNLGQGPELLIRYENEEAVDDSQLPKDRFSAERLKGVDSTLKIQPAELGDSAVYLCASSSDGPNTEAFFGQGTRLTVV.

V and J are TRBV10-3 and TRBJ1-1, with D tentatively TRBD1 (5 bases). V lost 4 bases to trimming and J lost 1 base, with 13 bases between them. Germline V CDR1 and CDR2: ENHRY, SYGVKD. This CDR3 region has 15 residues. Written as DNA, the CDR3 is TGTGCCATCAGTGCCGGGGCCGCGAAGAACACTGAAGCTTTCTTT. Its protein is CAISAGAAKNTEAFF.

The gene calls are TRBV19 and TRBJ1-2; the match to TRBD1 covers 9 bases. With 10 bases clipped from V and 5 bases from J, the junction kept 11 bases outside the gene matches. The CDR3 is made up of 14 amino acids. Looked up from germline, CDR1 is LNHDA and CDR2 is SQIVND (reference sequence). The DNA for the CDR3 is TGTGCCACCAAGACACAGGGGGCAGGATATGGCTACACCTTC. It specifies CATKTQGAGYGYTF.